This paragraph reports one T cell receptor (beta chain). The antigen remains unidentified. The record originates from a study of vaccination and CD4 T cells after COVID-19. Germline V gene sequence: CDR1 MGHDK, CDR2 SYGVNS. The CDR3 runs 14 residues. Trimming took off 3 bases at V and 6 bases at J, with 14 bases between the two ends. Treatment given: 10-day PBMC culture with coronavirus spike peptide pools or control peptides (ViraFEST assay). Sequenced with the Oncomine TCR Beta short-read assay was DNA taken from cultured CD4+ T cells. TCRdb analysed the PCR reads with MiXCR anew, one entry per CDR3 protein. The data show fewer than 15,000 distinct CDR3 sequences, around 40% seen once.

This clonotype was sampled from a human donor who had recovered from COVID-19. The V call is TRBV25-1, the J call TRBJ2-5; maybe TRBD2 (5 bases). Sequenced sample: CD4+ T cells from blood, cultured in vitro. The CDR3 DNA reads TGTGCCAGCAGTGAGGACCCCCGAGGGCAGACCCAGTACTTC. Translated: CASSEDPRGQTQYF.